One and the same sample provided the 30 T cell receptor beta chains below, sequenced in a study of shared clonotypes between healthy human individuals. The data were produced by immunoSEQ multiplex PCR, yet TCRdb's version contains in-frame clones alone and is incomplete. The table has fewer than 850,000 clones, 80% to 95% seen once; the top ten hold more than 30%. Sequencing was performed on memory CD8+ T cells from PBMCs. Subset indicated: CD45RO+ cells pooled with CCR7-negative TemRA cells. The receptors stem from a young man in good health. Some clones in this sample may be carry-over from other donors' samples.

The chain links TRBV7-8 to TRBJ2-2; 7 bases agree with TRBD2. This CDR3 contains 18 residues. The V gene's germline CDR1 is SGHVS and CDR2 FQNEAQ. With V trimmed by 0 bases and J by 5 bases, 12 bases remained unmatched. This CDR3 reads CASSLATGEGRDTGELFF. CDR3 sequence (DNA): TGTGCCAGCAGCTTAGCCACGGGGGAGGGCCGGGATACCGGGGAGCTGTTTTTT.

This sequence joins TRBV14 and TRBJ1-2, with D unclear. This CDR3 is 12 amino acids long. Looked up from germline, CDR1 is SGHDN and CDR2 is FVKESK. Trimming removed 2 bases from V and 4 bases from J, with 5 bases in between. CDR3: CASSQYPYGYTF. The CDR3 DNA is TGTGCCAGCAGCCAATATCCCTATGGCTACACCTTC.

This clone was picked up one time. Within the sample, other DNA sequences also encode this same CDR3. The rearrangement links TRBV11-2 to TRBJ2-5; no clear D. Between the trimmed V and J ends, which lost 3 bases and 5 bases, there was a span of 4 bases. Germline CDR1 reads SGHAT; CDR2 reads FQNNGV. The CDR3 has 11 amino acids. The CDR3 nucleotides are TGTGCCAGCAGCTTTACGGAGACCCAGTACTTC. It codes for CASSFTETQYF. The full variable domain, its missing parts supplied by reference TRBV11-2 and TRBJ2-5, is EAGVAQSPRYKIIEKRQSVAFWCNPISGHATLYWYQQILGQGPKLLIQFQNNGVVDDSQLPKDRFSAERLKGVDSTLKIQPAKLEDSAVYLCASSFTETQYFGPGTRLLVL.

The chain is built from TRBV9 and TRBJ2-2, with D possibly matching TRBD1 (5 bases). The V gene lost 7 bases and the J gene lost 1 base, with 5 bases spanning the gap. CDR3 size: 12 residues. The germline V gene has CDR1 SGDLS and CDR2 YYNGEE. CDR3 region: CASQGNTGELFF. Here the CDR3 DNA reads TGTGCCAGCCAGGGGAACACCGGGGAGCTGTTTTTT.

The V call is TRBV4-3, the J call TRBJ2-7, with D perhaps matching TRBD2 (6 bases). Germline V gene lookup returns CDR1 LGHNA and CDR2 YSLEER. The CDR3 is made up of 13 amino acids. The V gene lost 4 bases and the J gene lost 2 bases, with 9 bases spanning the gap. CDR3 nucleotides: TGCGCCAGCAGCCCGACTAGGGCCTACGAGCAGTACTTC. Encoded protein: CASSPTRAYEQYF.

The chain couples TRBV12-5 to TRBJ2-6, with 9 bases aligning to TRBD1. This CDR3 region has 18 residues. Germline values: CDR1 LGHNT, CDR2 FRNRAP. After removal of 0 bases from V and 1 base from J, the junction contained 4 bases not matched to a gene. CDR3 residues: CASGLVQGASSGANVLTF. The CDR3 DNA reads TGTGCTAGTGGTTTGGTACAGGGGGCGTCTTCTGGGGCCAACGTCCTGACTTTC. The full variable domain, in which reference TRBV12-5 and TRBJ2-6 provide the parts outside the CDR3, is DARVTQTPRHKVTEMGQEVTMRCQPILGHNTVFWYRQTMMQGLELLAYFRNRAPLDDSGMPKDRFSAEMPDATLATLKIQPSEPRDSAVYFCASGLVQGASSGANVLTFGAGSRLTVL.

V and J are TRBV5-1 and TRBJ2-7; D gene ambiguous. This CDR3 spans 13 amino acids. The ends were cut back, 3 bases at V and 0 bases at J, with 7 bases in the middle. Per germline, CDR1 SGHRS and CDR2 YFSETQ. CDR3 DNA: TGCGCCAGCAGCTGGTCAGGCTCCTACGAGCAGTACTTC. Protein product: CASSWSGSYEQYF.

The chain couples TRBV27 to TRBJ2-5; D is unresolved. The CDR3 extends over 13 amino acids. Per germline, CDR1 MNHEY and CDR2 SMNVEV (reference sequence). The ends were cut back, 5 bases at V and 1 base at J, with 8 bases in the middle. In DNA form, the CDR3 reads TGTGCCAGCAGTGTGGACGGCCAAGAGACCCAGTACTTC. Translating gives CASSVDGQETQYF.

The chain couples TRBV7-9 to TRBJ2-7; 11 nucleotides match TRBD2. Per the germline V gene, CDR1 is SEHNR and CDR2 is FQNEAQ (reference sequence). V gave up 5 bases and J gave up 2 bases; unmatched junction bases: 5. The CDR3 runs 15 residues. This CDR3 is CASSPGGLAAYEQYF. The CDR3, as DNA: TGTGCCAGCAGCCCAGGGGGACTAGCGGCCTACGAGCAGTACTTC.

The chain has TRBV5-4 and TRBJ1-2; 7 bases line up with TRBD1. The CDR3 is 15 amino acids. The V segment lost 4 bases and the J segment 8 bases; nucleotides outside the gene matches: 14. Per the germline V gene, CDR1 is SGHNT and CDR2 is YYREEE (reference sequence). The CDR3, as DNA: TGTGCCAGCAGCCGTCCCATCGACAGGGACGGCGGCTACACCTTC. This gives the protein CASSRPIDRDGGYTF.

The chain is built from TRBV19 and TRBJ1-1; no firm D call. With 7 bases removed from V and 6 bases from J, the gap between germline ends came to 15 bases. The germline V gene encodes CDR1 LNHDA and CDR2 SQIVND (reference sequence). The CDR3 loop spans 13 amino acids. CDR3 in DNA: TGTGCCAGTACCCATTACTTAGTGGCTGAAGCTTTCTTT. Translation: CASTHYLVAEAFF. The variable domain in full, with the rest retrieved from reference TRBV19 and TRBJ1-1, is DGGITQSPKYLFRKEGQNVTLSCEQNLNHDAMYWYRQDPGQGLRLIYYSQIVNDFQKGDIAEGYSVSREKKESFPLTVTSAQKNPTAFYLCASTHYLVAEAFFGQGTRLTVV.

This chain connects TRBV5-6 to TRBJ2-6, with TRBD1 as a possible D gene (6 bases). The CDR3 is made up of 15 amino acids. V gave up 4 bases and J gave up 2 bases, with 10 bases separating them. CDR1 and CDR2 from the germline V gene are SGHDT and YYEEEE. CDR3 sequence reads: CASSAGVAGANVLTF. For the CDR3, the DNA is TGTGCCAGCAGCGCAGGGGTAGCTGGGGCCAACGTCCTGACTTTC.

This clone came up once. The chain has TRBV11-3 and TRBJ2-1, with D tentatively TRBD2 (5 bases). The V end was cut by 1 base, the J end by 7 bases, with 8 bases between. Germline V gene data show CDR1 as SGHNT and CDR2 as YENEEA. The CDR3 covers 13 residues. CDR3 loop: CASSLGRRNEQFF. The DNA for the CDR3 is TGTGCCAGCAGCTTAGGTAGGAGGAATGAGCAGTTCTTC.

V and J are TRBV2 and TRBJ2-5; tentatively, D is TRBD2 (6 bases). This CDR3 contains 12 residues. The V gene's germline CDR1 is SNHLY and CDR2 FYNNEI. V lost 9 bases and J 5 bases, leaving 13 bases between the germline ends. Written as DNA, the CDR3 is TGTGCCAGTTCGGGAGTCCGGGAGACCCAGTACTTC. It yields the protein CASSGVRETQYF.

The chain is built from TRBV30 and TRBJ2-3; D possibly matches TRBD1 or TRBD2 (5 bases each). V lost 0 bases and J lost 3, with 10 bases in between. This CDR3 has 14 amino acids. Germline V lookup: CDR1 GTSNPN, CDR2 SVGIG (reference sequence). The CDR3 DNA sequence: TGTGCCTGGAGTGTGGGGGTTGCGACAGATACGCAGTATTTT. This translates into CAWSVGVATDTQYF.

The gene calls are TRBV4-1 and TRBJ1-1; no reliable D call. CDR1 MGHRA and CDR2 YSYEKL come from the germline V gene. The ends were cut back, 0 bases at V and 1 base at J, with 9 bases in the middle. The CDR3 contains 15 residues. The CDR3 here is CASSQDSSTNTEAFF. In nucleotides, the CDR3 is TGCGCCAGCAGCCAAGATTCGTCCACGAACACTGAAGCTTTCTTT.

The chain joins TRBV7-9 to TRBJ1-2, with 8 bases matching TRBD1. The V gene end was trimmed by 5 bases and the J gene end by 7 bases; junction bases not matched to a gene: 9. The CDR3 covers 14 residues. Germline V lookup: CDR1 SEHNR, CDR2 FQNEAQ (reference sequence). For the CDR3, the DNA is TGTGCCAGCAGCCGAGGGACAGGTTCTCTTGGCTACACCTTC. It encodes CASSRGTGSLGYTF.

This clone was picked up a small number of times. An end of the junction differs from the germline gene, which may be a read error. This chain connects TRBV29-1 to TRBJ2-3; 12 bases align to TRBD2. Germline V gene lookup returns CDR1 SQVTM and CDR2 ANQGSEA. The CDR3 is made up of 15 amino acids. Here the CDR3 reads CSDEAGTSGSDTQYF. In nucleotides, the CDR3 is TGCAGCGATGAAGCTGGGACTAGCGGGTCTGATACGCAGTATTTT.

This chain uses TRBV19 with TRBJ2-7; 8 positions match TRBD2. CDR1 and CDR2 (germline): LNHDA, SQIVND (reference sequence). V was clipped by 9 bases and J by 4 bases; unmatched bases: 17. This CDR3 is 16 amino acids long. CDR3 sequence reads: CASAVGTGGPGYEQYF. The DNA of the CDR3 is TGTGCCAGCGCGGTAGGTACGGGAGGGCCGGGTTACGAGCAGTACTTC.

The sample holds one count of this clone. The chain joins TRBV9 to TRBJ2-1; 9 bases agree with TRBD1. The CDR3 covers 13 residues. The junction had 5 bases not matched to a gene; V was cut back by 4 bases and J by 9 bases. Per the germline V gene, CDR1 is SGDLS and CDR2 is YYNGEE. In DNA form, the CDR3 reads TGTGCCAGCAGCACCGACAGGGGGGGTGAGCAGTTCTTC. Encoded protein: CASSTDRGGEQFF.

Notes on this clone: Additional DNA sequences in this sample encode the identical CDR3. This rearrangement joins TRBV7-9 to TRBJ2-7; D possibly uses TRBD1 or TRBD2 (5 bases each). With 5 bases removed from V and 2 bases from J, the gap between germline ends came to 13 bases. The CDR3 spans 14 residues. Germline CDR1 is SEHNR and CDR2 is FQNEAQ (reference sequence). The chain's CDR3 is CASSPRDGTYEQYF. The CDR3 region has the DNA TGTGCCAGCAGCCCCCGGGACGGTACCTACGAGCAGTACTTC. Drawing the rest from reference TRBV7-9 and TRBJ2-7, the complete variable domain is DTGVSQNPRHKITKRGQNVTFRCDPISEHNRLYWYRQTLGQGPEFLTYFQNEAQLEKSRLLSDRFSAERPKGSFSTLEIQRTEQGDSAMYLCASSPRDGTYEQYFGPGTRLTVT.

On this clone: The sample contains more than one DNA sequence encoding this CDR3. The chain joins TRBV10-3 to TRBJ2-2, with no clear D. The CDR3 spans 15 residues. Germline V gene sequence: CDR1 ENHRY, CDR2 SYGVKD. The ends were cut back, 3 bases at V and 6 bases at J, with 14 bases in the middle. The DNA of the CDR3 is TGTGCCATCAGTGAACGGACGCTTGGCGCCGGGGAGCTGTTTTTT. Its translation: CAISERTLGAGELFF.

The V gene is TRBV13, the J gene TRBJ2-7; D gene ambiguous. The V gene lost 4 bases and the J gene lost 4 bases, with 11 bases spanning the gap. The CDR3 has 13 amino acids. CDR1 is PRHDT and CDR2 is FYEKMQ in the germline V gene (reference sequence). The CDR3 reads CASSSGSNYEQYF. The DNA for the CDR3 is TGTGCCAGCAGCTCTGGGTCCAATTACGAGCAGTACTTC.

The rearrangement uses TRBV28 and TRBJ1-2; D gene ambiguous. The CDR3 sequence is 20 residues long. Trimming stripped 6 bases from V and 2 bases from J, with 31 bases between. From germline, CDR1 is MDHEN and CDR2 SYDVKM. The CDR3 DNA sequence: TGTGCCAGCAGCTCTTTTTTGTCCGCCGGGGAGGCTATGTACAACTATGGCTACACCTTC. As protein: CASSSFLSAGEAMYNYGYTF.

CDR3: CASSQNPTGPRGREQFF. The CDR3 nucleotides read TGCGCCAGCAGCCAAAATCCGACAGGCCCGAGAGGGAGGGAGCAGTTCTTC. The J gene is TRBJ2-1, the V gene TRBV5-1; TRBD1 or TRBD2 may be the D gene (6 bases each). V dropped 4 bases and J dropped 10 bases, with 27 bases sitting between them. Germline V gene sequence: CDR1 SGHRS, CDR2 YFSETQ. The CDR3 is 17 residues long. Together with reference TRBV5-1 and TRBJ2-1, the CDR3 gives the full variable domain: KAGVTQTPRYLIKTRGQQVTLSCSPISGHRSVSWYQQTPGQGLQFLFEYFSETQRNKGNFPGRFSGRQFSNSRSEMNVSTLELGDSALYLCASSQNPTGPRGREQFFGPGTRLTVL.

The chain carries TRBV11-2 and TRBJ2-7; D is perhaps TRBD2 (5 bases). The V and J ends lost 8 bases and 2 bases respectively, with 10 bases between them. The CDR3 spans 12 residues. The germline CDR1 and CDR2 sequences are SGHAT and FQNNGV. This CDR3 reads CASRTGAYEQYF. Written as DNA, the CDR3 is TGTGCCAGCCGAACCGGGGCCTACGAGCAGTACTTC.

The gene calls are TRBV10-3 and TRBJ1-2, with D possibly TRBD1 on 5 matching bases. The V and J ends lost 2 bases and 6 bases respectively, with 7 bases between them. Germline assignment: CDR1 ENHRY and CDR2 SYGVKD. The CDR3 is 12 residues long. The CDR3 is CAISEDSHGYTF. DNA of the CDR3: TGTGCCATCAGTGAGGACAGCCATGGCTACACCTTC.

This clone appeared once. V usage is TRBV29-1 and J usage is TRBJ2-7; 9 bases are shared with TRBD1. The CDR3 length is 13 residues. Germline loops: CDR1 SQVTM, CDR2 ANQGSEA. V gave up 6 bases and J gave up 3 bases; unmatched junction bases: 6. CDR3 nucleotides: TGCAGCGTCCGGACAGGGGAAGTCTACGAGCAGTACTTC. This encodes CSVRTGEVYEQYF.

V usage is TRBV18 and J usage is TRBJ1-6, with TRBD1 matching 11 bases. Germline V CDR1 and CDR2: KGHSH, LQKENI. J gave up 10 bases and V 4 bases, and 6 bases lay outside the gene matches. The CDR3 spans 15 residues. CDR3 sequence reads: CASSLDRGRQSPLHF. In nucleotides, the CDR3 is TGTGCCAGCTCACTGGACAGGGGGCGGCAATCACCCCTCCACTTT.

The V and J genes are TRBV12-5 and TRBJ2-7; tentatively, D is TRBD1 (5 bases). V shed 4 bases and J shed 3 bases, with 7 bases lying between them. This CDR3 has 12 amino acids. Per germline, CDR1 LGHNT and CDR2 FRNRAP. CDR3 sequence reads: CASGSGHYEQYF. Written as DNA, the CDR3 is TGTGCTAGTGGTTCAGGGCACTACGAGCAGTACTTC.